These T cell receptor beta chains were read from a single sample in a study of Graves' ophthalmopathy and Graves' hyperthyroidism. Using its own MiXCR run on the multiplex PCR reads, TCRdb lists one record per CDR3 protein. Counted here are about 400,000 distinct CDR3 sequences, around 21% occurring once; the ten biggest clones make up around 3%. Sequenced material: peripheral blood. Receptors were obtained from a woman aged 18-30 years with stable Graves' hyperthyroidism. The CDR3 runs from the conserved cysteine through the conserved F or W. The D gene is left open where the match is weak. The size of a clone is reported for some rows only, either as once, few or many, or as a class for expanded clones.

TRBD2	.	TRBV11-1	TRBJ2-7	CASSSGLAGGPVVYEQYF	TGTGCCAGCAGCTCGGGACTAGCGGGAGGGCCGGTGGTTTACGAGCAGTACTTC
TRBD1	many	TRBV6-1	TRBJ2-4	CASSEPNYRGMGDIQYF	TGTGCCAGCAGTGAACCTAATTACAGGGGGATGGGAGACATTCAGTACTTC
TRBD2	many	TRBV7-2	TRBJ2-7	CASSLREGGEQYF	TGTGCCAGCAGCTTGCGGGAGGGGGGCGAGCAGTACTTC
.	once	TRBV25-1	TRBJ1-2	CASSEYKGIRAGVGYTF	TGTGCCAGCAGTGAATATAAAGGCATACGGGCAGGCGTGGGCTACACCTTC
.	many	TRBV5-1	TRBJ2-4	CASSPRAGGAKNIQYF	TGCGCCAGCAGCCCCCGGGCAGGAGGGGCCAAAAACATTCAGTACTTC
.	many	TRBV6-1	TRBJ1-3	CASTPLRGLGSGNTIYF	TGTGCCAGCACCCCACTCCGGGGCCTAGGATCTGGAAACACCATATATTTT
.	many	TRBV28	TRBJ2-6	CASSPGQFSGANVLTF	TGTGCCAGCAGCCCTGGACAGTTCTCTGGGGCCAACGTCCTGACTTTC
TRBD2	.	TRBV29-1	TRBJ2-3	CSVATGTSRADTQYF	TGCAGCGTCGCCACCGGGACTAGCCGCGCAGATACGCAGTATTTT
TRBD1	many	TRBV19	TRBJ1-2	CASSTGDRGVYGYTF	TGTGCCAGTAGTACCGGGGACAGGGGTGTCTATGGCTACACCTTC
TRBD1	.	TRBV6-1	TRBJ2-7	CASGDRGHYEQYF	TGTGCCAGCGGCGACAGGGGGCACTACGAGCAGTACTTC
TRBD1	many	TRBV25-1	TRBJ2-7	CASSEDRAYDEQYF	TGTGCCAGCAGTGAGGACAGGGCCTATGACGAGCAGTACTTC
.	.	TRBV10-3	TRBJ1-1	CAISETGPNTEAFF	TGTGCCATCAGTGAGACAGGGCCGAACACTGAAGCTTTCTTT
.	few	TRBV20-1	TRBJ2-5	CSARPGLGQQETQYF	TGCAGTGCTAGACCGGGACTGGGACAACAAGAGACCCAGTACTTC
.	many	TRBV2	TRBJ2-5	CASRTGLGETQYF	TGTGCCAGCAGAACTGGACTTGGGGAGACCCAGTACTTC
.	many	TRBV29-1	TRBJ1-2	CSVGSLYGYTF	TGCAGCGTAGGGAGCCTCTATGGCTACACCTTC
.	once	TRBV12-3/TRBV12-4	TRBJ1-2	CASSRGSPLANYGYTF	TGTGCCAGCTCCAGGGGTTCCCCTTTAGCTAACTATGGCTACACCTTC
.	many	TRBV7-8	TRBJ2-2	CASGKIQLFTGELFF	TGTGCCAGCGGTAAGATCCAGCTATTCACCGGGGAGCTGTTTTTT
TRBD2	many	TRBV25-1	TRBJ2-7	CASSIGGGNTYEQYF	TGTGCCAGCAGTATTGGGGGGGGTAATACCTACGAGCAGTACTTC
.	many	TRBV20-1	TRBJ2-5	CSASGSTLGYQETQYF	TGCAGTGCTAGTGGGTCTACCCTGGGGTACCAAGAGACCCAGTACTTC
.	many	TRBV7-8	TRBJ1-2	CASSLARRTVNYGYTF	TGTGCCAGCAGCTTAGCAAGGAGGACAGTTAACTATGGCTACACCTTC
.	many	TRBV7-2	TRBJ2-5	CASSSLGVRETQHF	TGTGCCAGCAGCTCGCTAGGGGTGAGGGAGACCCAGCACTTC
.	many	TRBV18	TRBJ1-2	CASSPGETNYGYTF	TGTGCCAGCTCACCTGGGGAGACTAACTATGGCTACACCTTC
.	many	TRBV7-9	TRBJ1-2	CASSLDWQSNYGYTF	TGTGCCAGCAGCTTAGATTGGCAGTCCAACTATGGCTACACCTTC
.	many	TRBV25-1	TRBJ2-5	CASHDLLGETQYF	TGTGCCAGCCACGACCTCCTAGGAGAGACCCAGTACTTC
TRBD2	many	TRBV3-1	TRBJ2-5	CAIQAASGRQETQYF	TGTGCCATCCAAGCGGCTAGCGGGAGACAAGAGACCCAGTACTTC
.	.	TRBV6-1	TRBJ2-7	CASSLGRNEEQYF	TGTGCCAGCAGTCTAGGGCGAAACGAAGAGCAGTACTTC
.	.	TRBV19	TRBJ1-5	CASTCQVDQPQHF	TGTGCCAGTACTTGTCAGGTCGATCAGCCCCAGCATTTT
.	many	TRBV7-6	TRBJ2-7	CASSLGTDSWGLYEQYF	TGTGCCAGCAGCTTAGGGACAGACTCATGGGGGCTCTACGAGCAGTACTTC
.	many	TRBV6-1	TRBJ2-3	CASSEATSTDTQYF	TGTGCCAGCAGTGAAGCGACTAGCACAGATACGCAGTATTTT
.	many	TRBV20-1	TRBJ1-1	CSARDPGYNTEAFF	TGCAGTGCTAGAGATCCGGGCTACAACACTGAAGCTTTCTTT
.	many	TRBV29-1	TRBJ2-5	CSGSGPPQETQYF	TGCAGCGGGTCGGGACCCCCTCAAGAGACCCAGTACTTC
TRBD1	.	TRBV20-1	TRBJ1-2	CSARASGTAKGYTF	TGCAGTGCTAGAGCCTCCGGGACAGCGAAAGGCTACACCTTC
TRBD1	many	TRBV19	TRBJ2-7	CASSIGQGRHEQYF	TGTGCCAGTAGTATAGGACAGGGGCGACACGAGCAGTACTTC
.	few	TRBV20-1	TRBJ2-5	CSARGSLYQETQYF	TGCAGTGCTAGGGGTTCCCTTTACCAAGAGACCCAGTACTTC
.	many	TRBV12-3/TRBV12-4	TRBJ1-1	CASSLDSGNTEAFF	TGTGCCAGCAGTTTAGATTCCGGTAACACTGAAGCTTTCTTT
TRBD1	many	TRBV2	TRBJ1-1	CASSAGRGWTEAFF	TGTGCCAGCAGTGCAGGCAGGGGGTGGACTGAAGCTTTCTTT
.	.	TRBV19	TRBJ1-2	CASSIDEGRKNYGYTF	TGTGCCAGTAGTATAGATGAGGGACGGAAGAACTATGGCTACACCTTC
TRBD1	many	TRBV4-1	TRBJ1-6	CASSQAQGARVSPLHF	TGCGCCAGCAGCCAAGCACAGGGGGCTCGCGTTTCACCCCTCCACTTT
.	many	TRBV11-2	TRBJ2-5	CASSFGASAKETQYF	TGTGCCAGCAGCTTTGGGGCTAGCGCCAAGGAGACCCAGTACTTC
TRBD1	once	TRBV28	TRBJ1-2	CASSPSRTGSYGYTF	TGTGCCAGCAGTCCGTCGAGGACAGGGAGCTATGGCTACACCTTC